This T cell receptor beta chain was identified in a study of T-cell memory formation after mild COVID-19. Study in general: Across donors, TCR clusters were largely donor specific. Study-wide results and limits: CD4/CD8 balance held among clones contracting day 15 to 85, and later expanders leaned CD4+. The study found contracting CD4+ clones mainly in CM and EM and contracting CD8+ clones in EMRA. Some clones that responded turned up in pre-infection memory, which suggests that cross-reactive memory joined in.

A remark on this clonotype: What it recognizes is unknown.

MiXCR, applied by TCRdb to the 5' RACE reads, yields one record per CDR3 protein. There are just over 400,000 distinct CDR3 sequences in the sample; more than 20% occur only once, and approximately 14% lies in the top ten. Germline CDR1 and CDR2: MNHNS and SASEGT. The ends were cut back, 11 bases at V and 7 bases at J, with 17 bases in the middle. The CDR3 consists of 12 residues. The chain employs TRBV6-1 and TRBJ1-2; D is unresolved. The material sequenced was PBMCs or a T cell subset sorted from them (not recorded which). This sequence originates from an adult woman who had mild COVID-19 (a few samples of this study predate the infection). Cell type and time point are not known. Here the CDR3 DNA reads TGTGCCGGCCGACCGTCAAGTTTTGGCTACACCTTC. It translates to CAGRPSSFGYTF.